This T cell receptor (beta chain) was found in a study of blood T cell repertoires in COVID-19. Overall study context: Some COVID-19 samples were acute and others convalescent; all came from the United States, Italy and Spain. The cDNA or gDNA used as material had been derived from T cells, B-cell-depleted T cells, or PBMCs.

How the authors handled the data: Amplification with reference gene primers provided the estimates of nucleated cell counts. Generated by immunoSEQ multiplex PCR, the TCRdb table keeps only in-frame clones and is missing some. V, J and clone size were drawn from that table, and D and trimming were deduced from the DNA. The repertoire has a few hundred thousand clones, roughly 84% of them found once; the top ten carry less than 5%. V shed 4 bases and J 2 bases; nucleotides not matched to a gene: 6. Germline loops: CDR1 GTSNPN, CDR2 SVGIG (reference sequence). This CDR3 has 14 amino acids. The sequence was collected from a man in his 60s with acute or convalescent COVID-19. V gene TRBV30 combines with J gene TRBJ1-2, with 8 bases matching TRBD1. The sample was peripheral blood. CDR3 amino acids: CAWMRDRSNYGYTF. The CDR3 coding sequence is TGTGCCTGGATGAGGGACAGGAGCAACTATGGCTACACCTTC.